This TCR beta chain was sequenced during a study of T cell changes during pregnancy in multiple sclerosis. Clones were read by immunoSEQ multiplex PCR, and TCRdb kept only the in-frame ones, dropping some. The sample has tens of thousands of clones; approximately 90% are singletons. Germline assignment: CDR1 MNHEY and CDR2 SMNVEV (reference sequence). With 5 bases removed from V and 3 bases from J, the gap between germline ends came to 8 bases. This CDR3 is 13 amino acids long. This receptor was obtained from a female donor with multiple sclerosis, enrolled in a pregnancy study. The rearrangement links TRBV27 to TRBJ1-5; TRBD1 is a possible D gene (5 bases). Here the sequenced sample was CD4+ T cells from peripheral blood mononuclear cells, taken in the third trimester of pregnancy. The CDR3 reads CASSGTYNQPQHF. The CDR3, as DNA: TGTGCCAGCAGTGGGACTTACAATCAGCCCCAGCATTTT.